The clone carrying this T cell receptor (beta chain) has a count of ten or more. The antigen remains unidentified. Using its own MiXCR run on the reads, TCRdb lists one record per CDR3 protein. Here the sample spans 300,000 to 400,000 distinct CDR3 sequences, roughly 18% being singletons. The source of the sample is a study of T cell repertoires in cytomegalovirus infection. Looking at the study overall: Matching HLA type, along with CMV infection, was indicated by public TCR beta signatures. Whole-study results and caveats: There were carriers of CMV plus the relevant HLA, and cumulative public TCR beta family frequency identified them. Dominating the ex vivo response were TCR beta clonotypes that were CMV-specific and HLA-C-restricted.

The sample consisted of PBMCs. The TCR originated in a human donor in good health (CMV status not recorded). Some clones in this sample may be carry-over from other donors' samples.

The CDR3 loop reads CASSIPRQSNTEAFF. The CDR3 DNA follows: TGTGCCAGCAGCATCCCCAGACAGTCGAACACTGAAGCTTTCTTT. J is TRBJ1-1 and V is TRBV28, with D possibly TRBD1 on 5 matching bases. The CDR3 is 15 amino acids. V lost 6 bases to trimming and J lost 1 base, with 15 bases between them. Per the germline V gene, CDR1 is MDHEN and CDR2 is SYDVKM. Full variable domain (outside the CDR3, taken from reference TRBV28 and TRBJ1-1): DVKVTQSSRYLVKRTGEKVFLECVQDMDHENMFWYRQDPGLGLRLIYFSYDVKMKEKGDIPEGYSVSREKKERFSLILESASTNQTSMYLCASSIPRQSNTEAFFGQGTRLTVV.